The clone carrying this T cell receptor (beta chain) was recorded a few times. Sequencing used immunoSEQ multiplex PCR; TCRdb keeps in-frame clones, though not all of them. The sample has about 130,000 clones, roughly four fifths seen once; the top ten hold around 6%. This sample is part of a study of blood T cell repertoires in COVID-19. The wider study: Material from acute and convalescent COVID-19 was sourced from the United States, Italy and Spain.

V was pared by 7 bases and J by 8 bases, with 13 bases between. Germline lookup yields CDR1 KGHDR and CDR2 SFDVKD. This CDR3 region has 12 residues. The source is a man aged 80 or over with COVID-19, enrolled during active disease. Source material: peripheral blood. The V gene is TRBV24-1, the J gene TRBJ1-1; D gene uncertain. In nucleotides, the CDR3 is TGTGCCACCAGGTCGGTGGTAACCGAAGCTTTCTTT. Translating gives CATRSVVTEAFF.